Shown below are 14 T cell receptor beta chains from a single sample sequenced in a study of T cell responses to AZD1222 COVID-19 vaccine. Sequencing used immunoSEQ multiplex PCR; TCRdb keeps in-frame clones, though not all of them. The table has 100,000 to 150,000 clones, 75% to 90% seen once. The sequenced sample was peripheral blood, obtained on day 0 of AZD1222 vaccination. These receptors were taken from an adult in good health.

This clone was counted only a few times. V and J are TRBV5-4 and TRBJ2-1; TRBD1 matches at 7 bases. Germline lookup yields CDR1 SGHNT and CDR2 YYREEE (reference sequence). This CDR3 comprises 12 residues. V shed 4 bases and J 10 bases; nucleotides not matched to a gene: 5. CDR3 amino acids: CASSTTGWEQFF. The CDR3 coding sequence is TGTGCCAGCAGCACGACAGGGTGGGAGCAGTTCTTC.

This clone was seen once. For the CDR3, the DNA is TGTGCCAGTAGTATAGGCCCGGGCGTAGATACGCAGTATTTT. Protein sequence: CASSIGPGVDTQYF. The chain joins TRBV19 to TRBJ2-3; D remains ambiguous. The CDR3 is made up of 14 amino acids. Germline V gives CDR1 LNHDA, CDR2 SQIVND (reference sequence). The V end was cut by 1 base, the J end by 5 bases, with 10 bases between.

J is TRBJ1-2 and V is TRBV4-1; 8 bases align to TRBD1. This CDR3 region has 16 residues. The V gene's germline CDR1 is MGHRA and CDR2 YSYEKL. V shed 1 base and J 1 base; nucleotides not matched to a gene: 5. The CDR3 sequence is CASSQAPGQVNYGYTF. The CDR3 DNA follows: TGCGCCAGCAGCCAAGCTCCGGGACAGGTTAACTATGGCTACACCTTC.

For the CDR3, the DNA is TGTGCCAGCAGCCACCCGTATTCCTACGAGCAGTACTTC. This translates into CASSHPYSYEQYF. The chain joins TRBV2 to TRBJ2-7, with D unresolved. This CDR3 has 13 residues. CDR1 and CDR2 (germline): SNHLY, FYNNEI. The V gene lost 6 bases and the J gene lost 1 base, with 10 bases spanning the gap.

The chain is built from TRBV24-1 and TRBJ1-5, with unresolved D. V lost 4 bases and J 5 bases, leaving 8 bases between the germline ends. CDR1 is KGHDR, CDR2 SFDVKD, per germline. CDR3 length: 13 amino acids. The CDR3 nucleotides are TGTGCCACCAGTGACGGAGATTATCAGCCCCAGCATTTT. Translation gives CATSDGDYQPQHF.

The gene calls are TRBV6-6 and TRBJ1-2, with unresolved D. Germline V gene data show CDR1 as MNHNY and CDR2 as SVGAGI (reference sequence). CDR3 size: 13 residues. Trimming removed 4 bases from V and 5 bases from J, with 11 bases in between. CDR3 nucleotides: TGTGCCAGCAGTTCGTTGGTGGGTTATGGCTACACCTTC. Its translation is CASSSLVGYGYTF.

The J gene is TRBJ2-3, the V gene TRBV7-7; TRBD1 matches at 12 bases. Germline V gene sequence: CDR1 SSHAT, CDR2 FNYEAQ (reference sequence). The junction had 13 bases not matched to a gene; V was cut back by 6 bases and J by 3 bases. CDR3 length: 18 amino acids. The chain's CDR3 is CASSPPAGQGARTDTQYF. The CDR3 DNA reads TGTGCCAGCAGTCCCCCGGCGGGACAGGGGGCGAGGACAGATACGCAGTATTTT.

The chain couples TRBV5-6 to TRBJ2-1; 10 nucleotides line up with TRBD2. Germline V gene data show CDR1 as SGHDT and CDR2 as YYEEEE. This CDR3 is 15 amino acids long. The junction had 8 bases not matched to a gene; V was cut back by 4 bases and J by 7 bases. The CDR3 sequence is CASSPPAGGPNEQFF. The CDR3 coding sequence is TGTGCCAGCAGCCCCCCAGCGGGGGGGCCAAATGAGCAGTTCTTC.

This chain links TRBV6-5 with TRBJ1-1, with D unresolved. Germline V gene sequence: CDR1 MNHEY, CDR2 SVGAGI. CDR3 length: 11 residues. V was clipped by 5 bases and J by 8 bases, with 9 bases between them. The CDR3 spells CASSTVSEAFF. In DNA, the CDR3 is TGTGCCAGCAGTACCGTATCGGAAGCTTTCTTT.

The gene calls are TRBV6-5 and TRBJ1-3, with D unclear. CDR1 is MNHEY, CDR2 SVGAGI, per germline. V dropped 10 bases and J dropped 0 bases, with 10 bases sitting between them. CDR3 length: 13 amino acids. The CDR3 here is CATSMSSGNTIYF. The CDR3 DNA reads as TGTGCCACCAGCATGTCCTCTGGAAACACCATATATTTT.

V and J are TRBV12-5 and TRBJ2-1, with TRBD2 matching 8 bases. Germline values: CDR1 LGHNT, CDR2 FRNRAP. CDR3 length: 18 amino acids. V lost 7 bases and J lost 4; bases outside the gene matches: 18. The CDR3 loop reads CASVHRGGAGGPYNEQFF. The CDR3 region has the DNA TGTGCTAGTGTTCACCGCGGCGGGGCGGGGGGCCCTTACAATGAGCAGTTCTTC.

The rearrangement joins TRBV11-3 to TRBJ2-7, with 7 bases identical to TRBD1. V dropped 1 base and J dropped 1; count of bases not matched to a gene: 4. The CDR3 extends over 15 amino acids. Germline V gene lookup returns CDR1 SGHNT and CDR2 YENEEA. Here the CDR3 DNA reads TGTGCCAGCAGCTTAGGTTGGGACAGTTCCTACGAGCAGTACTTC. It encodes CASSLGWDSSYEQYF.

This clone has a single count. V is TRBV19 and J is TRBJ1-2, with D unresolved. V lost 7 bases, J lost 3 bases, and 18 bases lay in between. Germline CDR1 LNHDA, CDR2 SQIVND (reference sequence). The CDR3 totals 15 residues. This chain's CDR3 is CASTPTMHIDYGYTF. The CDR3 nucleotides read TGTGCCAGTACCCCAACGATGCATATTGACTATGGCTACACCTTC.

The chain employs TRBV6-5 and TRBJ2-1; 15 nucleotides agree with TRBD2. Germline V gene lookup returns CDR1 MNHEY and CDR2 SVGAGI. CDR3 length equals 15 residues. V shed 6 bases and J 6 bases; nucleotides not matched to a gene: 3. In DNA, the CDR3 is TGTGCCAGCAGCGGACTAGCGGGGGGGCCCAATGAGCAGTTCTTC. Its protein is CASSGLAGGPNEQFF.